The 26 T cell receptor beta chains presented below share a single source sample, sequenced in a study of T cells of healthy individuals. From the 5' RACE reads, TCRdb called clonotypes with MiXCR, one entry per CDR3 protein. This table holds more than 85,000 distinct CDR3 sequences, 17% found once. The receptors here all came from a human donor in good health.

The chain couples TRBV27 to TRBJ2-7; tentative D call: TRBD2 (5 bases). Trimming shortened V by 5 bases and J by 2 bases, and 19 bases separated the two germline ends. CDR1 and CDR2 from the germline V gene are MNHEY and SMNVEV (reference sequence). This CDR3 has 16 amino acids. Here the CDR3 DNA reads TGTGCCAGCAGTCGAAGGGTAGGGTCCGGGACCTACGAGCAGTACTTC. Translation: CASSRRVGSGTYEQYF.

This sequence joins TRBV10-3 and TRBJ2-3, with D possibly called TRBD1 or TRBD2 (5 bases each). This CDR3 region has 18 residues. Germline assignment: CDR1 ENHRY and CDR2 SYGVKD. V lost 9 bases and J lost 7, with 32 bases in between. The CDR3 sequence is CAMALGPNLASRTNTQYF. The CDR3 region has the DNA TGTGCCATGGCCCTGGGACCCAACCTAGCCAGTCGCACGAATACGCAGTATTTT.

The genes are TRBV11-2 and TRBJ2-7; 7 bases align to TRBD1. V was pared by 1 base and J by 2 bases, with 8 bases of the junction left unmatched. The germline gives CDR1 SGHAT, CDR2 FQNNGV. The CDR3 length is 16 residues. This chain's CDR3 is CASSLVVGTVAYEQYF. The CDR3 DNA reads TGTGCCAGCAGCTTAGTCGTTGGGACAGTAGCCTACGAGCAGTACTTC.

In DNA form, the CDR3 reads TGTGCCACCAGTGACCCCGGAAAGGGGACCTACGAGCAGTACTTC. Translating it yields CATSDPGKGTYEQYF. V usage is TRBV24-1 and J usage is TRBJ2-7, with a possible D match to TRBD1 (5 bases). Trimming cost V 4 bases and J 2 bases, with 14 bases left between them. The germline V gene has CDR1 KGHDR and CDR2 SFDVKD. This CDR3 comprises 15 residues.

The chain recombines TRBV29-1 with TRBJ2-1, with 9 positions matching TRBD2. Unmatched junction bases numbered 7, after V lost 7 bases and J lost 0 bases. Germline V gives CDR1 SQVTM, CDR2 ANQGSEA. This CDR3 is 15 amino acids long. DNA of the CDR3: TGCAGCGGGCGCGGGAGGGCGAGCTCCTACAATGAGCAGTTCTTC. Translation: CSGRGRASSYNEQFF.

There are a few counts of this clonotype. For the CDR3, the DNA is TGTGCCAGCAGCTTGGGTAGCGGGACCCACACCGGGGAGCTGTTTTTT. Amino acid sequence: CASSLGSGTHTGELFF. This sequence joins TRBV7-9 and TRBJ2-2; 8 nucleotides match TRBD2. CDR1 is SEHNR, CDR2 FQNEAQ, per germline (reference sequence). With 3 bases clipped from V and 3 bases from J, the junction kept 6 bases outside the gene matches. The CDR3 is made up of 16 amino acids.

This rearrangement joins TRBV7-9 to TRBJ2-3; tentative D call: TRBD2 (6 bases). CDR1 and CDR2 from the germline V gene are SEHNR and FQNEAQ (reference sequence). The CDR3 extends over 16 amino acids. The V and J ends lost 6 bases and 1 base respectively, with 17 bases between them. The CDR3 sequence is CASRFPRASGTDTQYF. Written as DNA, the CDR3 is TGTGCCAGCAGGTTCCCCCGGGCTAGCGGCACAGATACGCAGTATTTT.

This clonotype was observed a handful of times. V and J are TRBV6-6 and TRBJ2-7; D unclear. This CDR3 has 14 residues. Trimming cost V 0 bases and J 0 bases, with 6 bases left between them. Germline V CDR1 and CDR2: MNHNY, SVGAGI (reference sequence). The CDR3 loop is CASSYSADSYEQYF. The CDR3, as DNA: TGTGCCAGCAGTTACTCGGCAGACTCCTACGAGCAGTACTTC.

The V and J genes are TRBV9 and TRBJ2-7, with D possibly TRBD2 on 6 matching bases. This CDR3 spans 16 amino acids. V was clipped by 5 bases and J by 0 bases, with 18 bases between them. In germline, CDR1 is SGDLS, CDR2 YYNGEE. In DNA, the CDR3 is TGTGCCAGCAGTCCCACAGGCCGGGGGAGCTCCTACGAGCAGTACTTC. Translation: CASSPTGRGSSYEQYF.

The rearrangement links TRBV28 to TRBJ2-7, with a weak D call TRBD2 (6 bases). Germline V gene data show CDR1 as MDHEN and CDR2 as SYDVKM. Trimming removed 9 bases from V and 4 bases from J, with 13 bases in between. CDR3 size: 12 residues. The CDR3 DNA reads TGTGCCAGTCAGGAGGGGAGGTACGAGCAGTACTTC. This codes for CASQEGRYEQYF. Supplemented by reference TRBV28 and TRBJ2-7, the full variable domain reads DVKVTQSSRYLVKRTGEKVFLECVQDMDHENMFWYRQDPGLGLRLIYFSYDVKMKEKGDIPEGYSVSREKKERFSLILESASTNQTSMYLCASQEGRYEQYFGPGTRLTVT.

CDR3 DNA: TGTGCCAGCAGTCCACGGGACTCCCCTCAGCAGTACTTC. As protein: CASSPRDSPQQYF. The gene calls are TRBV28 and TRBJ2-7, with D tentatively TRBD2 (6 bases). The CDR3 contains 13 residues. V lost 5 bases to trimming and J lost 8 bases, with 16 bases between them. CDR1 is MDHEN, CDR2 SYDVKM, per germline.

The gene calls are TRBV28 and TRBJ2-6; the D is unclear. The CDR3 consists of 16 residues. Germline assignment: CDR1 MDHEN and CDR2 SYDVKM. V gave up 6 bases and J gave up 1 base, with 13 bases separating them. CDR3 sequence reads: CASRPGSQSGANVLTF. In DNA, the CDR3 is TGTGCCAGCAGGCCCGGGTCCCAATCTGGGGCCAACGTCCTGACTTTC.

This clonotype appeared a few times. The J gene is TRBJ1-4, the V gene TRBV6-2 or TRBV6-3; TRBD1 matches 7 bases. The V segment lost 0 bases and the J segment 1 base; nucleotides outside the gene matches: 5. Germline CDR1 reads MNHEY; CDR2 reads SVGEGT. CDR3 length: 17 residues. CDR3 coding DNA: TGTGCCAGCAGTTACTCGCGACAGGGTGTAACTAATGAAAAACTGTTTTTT. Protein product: CASSYSRQGVTNEKLFF.

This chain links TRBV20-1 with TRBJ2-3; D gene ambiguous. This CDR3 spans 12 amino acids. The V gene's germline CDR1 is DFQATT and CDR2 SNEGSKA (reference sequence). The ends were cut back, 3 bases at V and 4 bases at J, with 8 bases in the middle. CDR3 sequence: CSASDYADTQYF. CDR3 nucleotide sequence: TGCAGTGCTAGCGATTACGCAGATACGCAGTATTTT.

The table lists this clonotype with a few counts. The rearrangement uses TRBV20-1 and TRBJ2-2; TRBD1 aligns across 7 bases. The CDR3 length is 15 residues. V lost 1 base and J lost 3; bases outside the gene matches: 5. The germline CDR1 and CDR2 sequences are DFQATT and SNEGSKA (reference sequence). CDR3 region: CSARVGGRDTGELFF. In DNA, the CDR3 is TGCAGTGCTAGAGTAGGGGGCCGGGACACCGGGGAGCTGTTTTTT.

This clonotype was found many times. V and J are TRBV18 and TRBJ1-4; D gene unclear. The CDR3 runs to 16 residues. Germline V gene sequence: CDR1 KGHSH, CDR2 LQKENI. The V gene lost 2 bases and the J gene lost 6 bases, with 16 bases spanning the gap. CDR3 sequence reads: CASSPGVDGGDEKLFF. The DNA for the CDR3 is TGTGCCAGCTCACCAGGGGTAGATGGCGGCGATGAAAAACTGTTTTTT.

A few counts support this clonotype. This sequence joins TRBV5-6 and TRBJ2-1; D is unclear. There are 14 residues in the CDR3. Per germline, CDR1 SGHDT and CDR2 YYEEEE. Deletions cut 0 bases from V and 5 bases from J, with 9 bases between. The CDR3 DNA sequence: TGTGCCAGCAGCTTGGGACCAAAGAACAATGAGCAGTTCTTC. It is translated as CASSLGPKNNEQFF.

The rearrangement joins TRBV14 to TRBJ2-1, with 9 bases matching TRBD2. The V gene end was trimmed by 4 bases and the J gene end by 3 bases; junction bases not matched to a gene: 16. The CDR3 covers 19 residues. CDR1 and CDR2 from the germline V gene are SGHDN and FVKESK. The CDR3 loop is CASSRRVVAGDFSYNEQFF. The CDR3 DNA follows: TGTGCCAGCAGCCGGAGGGTAGTAGCGGGGGACTTCAGCTACAATGAGCAGTTCTTC.

CDR3 sequence: CSVPRQSHEQFF. The CDR3 bases are TGCAGCGTACCACGACAGTCCCATGAGCAGTTCTTC. The V gene is TRBV29-1, the J gene TRBJ2-1; D might be TRBD1 (5 bases). Germline CDR1 SQVTM, CDR2 ANQGSEA. Trimming cost V 6 bases and J 8 bases, with 14 bases left between them. This CDR3 comprises 12 residues.

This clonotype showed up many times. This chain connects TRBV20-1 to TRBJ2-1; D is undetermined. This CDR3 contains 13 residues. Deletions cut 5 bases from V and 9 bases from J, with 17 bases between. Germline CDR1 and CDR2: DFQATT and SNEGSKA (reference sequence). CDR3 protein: CSAPHPQLGEQFF. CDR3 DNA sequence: TGCAGTGCTCCTCACCCCCAGCTGGGTGAGCAGTTCTTC.

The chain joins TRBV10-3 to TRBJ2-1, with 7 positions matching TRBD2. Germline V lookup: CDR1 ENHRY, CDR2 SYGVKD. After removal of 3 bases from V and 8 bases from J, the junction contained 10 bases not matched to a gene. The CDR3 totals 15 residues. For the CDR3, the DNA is TGTGCCATCAGTGATCCCGGGACTACCCTCTATGAGCAGTTCTTC. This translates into CAISDPGTTLYEQFF.

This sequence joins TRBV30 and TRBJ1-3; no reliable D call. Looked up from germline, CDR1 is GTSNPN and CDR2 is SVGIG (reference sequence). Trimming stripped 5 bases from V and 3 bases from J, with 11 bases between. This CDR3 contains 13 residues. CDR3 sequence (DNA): TGTGCCTGGGGAAGGAATGATGGAAACACCATATATTTT. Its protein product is CAWGRNDGNTIYF.

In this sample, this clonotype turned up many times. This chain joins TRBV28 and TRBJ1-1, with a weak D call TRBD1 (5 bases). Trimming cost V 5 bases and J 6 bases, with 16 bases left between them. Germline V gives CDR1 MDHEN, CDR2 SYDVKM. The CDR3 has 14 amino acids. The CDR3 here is CASSKMTDLSEAFF. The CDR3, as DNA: TGTGCCAGCAGTAAAATGACAGATCTATCTGAAGCTTTCTTT.

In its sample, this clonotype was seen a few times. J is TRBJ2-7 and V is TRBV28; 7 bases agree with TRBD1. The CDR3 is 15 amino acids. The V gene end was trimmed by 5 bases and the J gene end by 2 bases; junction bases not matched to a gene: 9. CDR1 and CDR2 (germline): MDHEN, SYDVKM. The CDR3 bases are TGTGCCAGCAGTACCCGGACAGGAAGGGCCTACGAGCAGTACTTC. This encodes CASSTRTGRAYEQYF.

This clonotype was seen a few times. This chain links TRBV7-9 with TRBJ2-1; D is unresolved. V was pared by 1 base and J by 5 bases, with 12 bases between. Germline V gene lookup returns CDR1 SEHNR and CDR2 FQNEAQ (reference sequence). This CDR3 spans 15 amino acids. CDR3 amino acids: CASSLGQAVDNEQFF. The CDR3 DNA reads TGTGCCAGCAGCTTAGGACAAGCTGTTGACAATGAGCAGTTCTTC.

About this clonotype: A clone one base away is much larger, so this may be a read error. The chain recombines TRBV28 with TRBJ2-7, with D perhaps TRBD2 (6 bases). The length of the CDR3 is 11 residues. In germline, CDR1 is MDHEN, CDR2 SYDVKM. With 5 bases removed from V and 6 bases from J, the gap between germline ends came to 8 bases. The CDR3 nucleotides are TGTGCCAGCAGTCGGCGGGGCGAGCAGTACTTC. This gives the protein CASSRRGEQYF.